Shown below are 9 T cell receptor beta chains from a single sample sequenced in a study of a mutant IDH1 vaccine in newly diagnosed glioma. These TCRs' antigens remain unknown. Produced via immunoSEQ multiplex PCR; TCRdb's table is partial and in-frame only. The profile covers about 65,000 clones, with approximately 81% appearing a single time and roughly 4% taken by the ten largest. Time point reported: week 23, last vaccination. The content of each vaccine dose was 300 ug of mutant IDH1 20-mer peptide, and topical imiquimod accompanied it. The source was PBMCs, collected from a glioma patient whose treatment included an IDH1 peptide vaccine. These receptors all stem from a man aged 30 to 39 with glioma.

The V call is TRBV10-3, the J call TRBJ2-2; TRBD1 matches at 10 bases. This CDR3 is built from 15 residues. The trim removed 6 bases at V and 6 bases at J, leaving 7 bases unmatched. Looked up from germline, CDR1 is ENHRY and CDR2 is SYGVKD. CDR3 sequence (DNA): TGTGCCATCAGGACCGGACAGGGGGATGCCGGGGAGCTGTTTTTT. It is translated as CAIRTGQGDAGELFF.

This rearrangement joins TRBV6-6 to TRBJ1-2; D ambiguous. Germline V gene sequence: CDR1 MNHNY, CDR2 SVGAGI (reference sequence). The CDR3 covers 14 residues. Trimming left V 6 bases short and J 4 bases short, with 15 bases between. The CDR3 spells CASRVGRSPYGYTF. In DNA, the CDR3 is TGTGCCAGCAGAGTCGGTCGGTCTCCCTATGGCTACACCTTC.

The rearrangement uses TRBV2 and TRBJ1-2; D gene unclear. There are 11 residues in the CDR3. The V gene lost 4 bases and the J gene lost 1 base, with 1 base spanning the gap. In germline, CDR1 is SNHLY, CDR2 FYNNEI. CDR3 protein: CASSVNYGYTF. The CDR3 nucleotides are TGTGCCAGCAGTGTTAACTATGGCTACACCTTC.

This chain uses TRBV2 with TRBJ2-5; perhaps D is TRBD1 or TRBD2 (5 bases each). The ends were cut back, 5 bases at V and 5 bases at J, with 15 bases in the middle. This CDR3 region has 14 residues. Germline-derived CDR1 and CDR2 are SNHLY and FYNNEI. CDR3 residues: CASSNLRGTETQYF. The CDR3 region has the DNA TGTGCCAGCAGTAACTTGAGGGGAACTGAGACCCAGTACTTC.

The CDR3 region is CASSNDRSNNEKLFF. CDR3 sequence (DNA): TGTGCCAGCAGCAACGACAGGTCGAACAATGAAAAACTGTTTTTT. V usage is TRBV2 and J usage is TRBJ1-4, with TRBD1 as a possible D gene (6 bases). The germline V gene encodes CDR1 SNHLY and CDR2 FYNNEI. The CDR3 runs 15 residues. The V gene lost 6 bases and the J gene lost 5 bases, with 16 bases spanning the gap.

The chain uses TRBV6-6 and TRBJ2-7; perhaps TRBD2 as D (5 bases). Germline lookup yields CDR1 MNHNY and CDR2 SVGAGI (reference sequence). This CDR3 comprises 12 residues. V dropped 2 bases and J dropped 3 bases, with 5 bases sitting between them. This CDR3 is CASSYEGYEQYF. CDR3 sequence (DNA): TGTGCCAGCAGTTACGAGGGCTACGAGCAGTACTTC.

The rearrangement links TRBV7-8 to TRBJ2-1; no firm D call. Trimming left V 5 bases short and J 5 bases short, with 13 bases between. CDR3 size: 14 residues. The germline gives CDR1 SGHVS, CDR2 FQNEAQ. The CDR3 nucleotides read TGTGCCAGCAGCCAAGAGGACGTGGACAATGAGCAGTTCTTC. Residues: CASSQEDVDNEQFF. Filled out from reference TRBV7-8 and TRBJ2-1, the complete variable domain reads GAGVSQSPRYKVAKRGQDVALRCDPISGHVSLFWYQQALGQGPEFLTYFQNEAQLDKSGLPSDRFFAERPEGSVSTLKIQRTQQEDSAVYLCASSQEDVDNEQFFGPGTRLTVL.

The J gene is TRBJ2-2, the V gene TRBV7-9; no clear D gene. Germline values: CDR1 SEHNR, CDR2 FQNEAQ (reference sequence). The CDR3 is 15 amino acids. Trimming shortened V by 4 bases and J by 1 base, and 10 bases separated the two germline ends. The CDR3 reads CASSSRDQNTGELFF. In DNA, the CDR3 is TGTGCCAGCAGCTCCCGTGACCAGAACACCGGGGAGCTGTTTTTT.

The rearrangement links TRBV18 to TRBJ2-1; TRBD2 matches 7 bases. The CDR3 consists of 16 residues. Germline V gene lookup returns CDR1 KGHSH and CDR2 LQKENI. J gave up 2 bases and V 6 bases, and 10 bases lay outside the gene matches. The CDR3 nucleotides read TGTGCCAGCTCTCCAAAAAGCAGCGGGACCTACAATGAGCAGTTCTTC. It yields the protein CASSPKSSGTYNEQFF.